These 32 T cell receptor beta chains share one sample of origin, sequenced in a study of tumor and adjacent non-tumor tissue in lung cancer. No cell sorting was done before RNA was extracted from the tissue. A modified ARM-PCR protocol with three rounds of nested PCR amplified TCRbeta. TCRdb ran MiXCR on the multiplex PCR reads and lists one entry per CDR3 protein. The data hold around 200,000 distinct CDR3 sequences, with about 71% observed a single time. The sample was lung tumor tissue. The receptors were gathered from a man in his fifties or sixties with non-small cell lung cancer.

As regards this clonotype: This could be a read error, since a much larger clone is one nucleotide away. The V call is TRBV20-1, the J call TRBJ2-7, with D perhaps assigned TRBD1 or TRBD2 (5 bases each). Trimming stripped 5 bases from V and 5 bases from J, with 16 bases between. Germline V gene lookup returns CDR1 DFQATT and CDR2 SNEGSKA (reference sequence). The CDR3 is made up of 13 amino acids. The CDR3 nucleotides read TGCAGTGCTGAGCGGTGGGGCCTCCACGAGCAGTACTTC. Translated: CSAERWGLHEQYF.

The V and J genes are TRBV4-2 and TRBJ1-2, with D possibly being TRBD1 (5 bases). Trimming removed 0 bases from V and 3 bases from J, with 8 bases in between. Germline CDR1 and CDR2: LGHNA and YNFKEQ. The CDR3 has 14 residues. The CDR3 loop is CASSQDRGDYGYTF. Written as DNA, the CDR3 is TGTGCCAGCAGCCAAGATCGGGGGGACTATGGCTACACCTTC.

The V gene is TRBV7-9, the J gene TRBJ2-5, with D tentatively TRBD1 (7 bases). V lost 3 bases, J lost 2 bases, and 10 bases lay in between. The CDR3 runs to 14 residues. Germline lookup yields CDR1 SEHNR and CDR2 FQNEAQ (reference sequence). CDR3 nucleotides: TGTGCCAGCAGCTTGACAGGGAGGCAAGAGACCCAGTACTTC. It codes for CASSLTGRQETQYF.

Note on this clonotype: The missing conserved phenylalanine or tryptophan at the end of this CDR3 makes a read error likely. The DNA is left out, because the CDR3 cannot be placed on it with certainty; the CDR3 is given as TCRdb lists it. The chain recombines TRBV12-3 or TRBV12-4 with TRBJ2-7; TRBD1, as called in the table, went unchecked against the DNA. The CDR3 is made up of 11 amino acids, end residues included. The chain's CDR3 is CASSLGQGMYS.

This clonotype was seen ten or more times. This sequence joins TRBV12-3 or TRBV12-4 and TRBJ2-5, with D unclear. Trimming shortened V by 5 bases and J by 1 base, and 11 bases separated the two germline ends. The CDR3 is 14 amino acids. CDR3 region: CASSLTWAQETQYF. The CDR3, as DNA: TGTGCCAGCAGTCTAACGTGGGCCCAAGAGACCCAGTACTTC.

This chain uses TRBV6-5 with TRBJ2-7; weak D call: TRBD1 (6 bases). The CDR3 runs to 14 residues. The germline gives CDR1 MNHEY, CDR2 SVGAGI. The V end lost 5 bases, the J end lost 2 bases, and 13 bases lay between the germline ends. The CDR3 loop reads CASSVWDMPYEQYF. The CDR3 DNA reads TGTGCCAGCAGTGTCTGGGACATGCCCTACGAGCAGTACTTC.

This chain connects TRBV20-1 to TRBJ1-5; tentative D call: TRBD1 (6 bases). The CDR3 is 20 amino acids. V lost 5 bases and J 0 bases, leaving 29 bases between the germline ends. Germline V gives CDR1 DFQATT, CDR2 SNEGSKA (reference sequence). This CDR3 is CSAVPPLGHGPNYSNQPQHF. The CDR3 bases are TGCAGTGCTGTTCCCCCGCTGGGACACGGCCCAAATTATAGCAATCAGCCCCAGCATTTT.

As for this clonotype: The junction departs from the called germline gene at one end, perhaps through a read error. The V call is TRBV20-1, the J call TRBJ2-5, with no clear D. The germline CDR1 and CDR2 sequences are DFQATT and SNEGSKA (reference sequence). The CDR3 spans 15 residues. The CDR3, as DNA: TGCAGTGCTAGAGATGGCCTCTCCCCTGAAGAGACCCAGTGCTTC. This gives the protein CSARDGLSPEETQCF.

With regard to this clonotype: At one end the junction does not follow the germline gene, possibly because of a read error. The chain uses TRBV5-5 and TRBJ1-5, with a weak D call TRBD1 (5 bases). Germline V CDR1 and CDR2: SGHKS, YYEKEE (reference sequence). The length of the CDR3 is 15 residues. This chain's CDR3 is CASSLSGTGNRPQQF. CDR3 bases: TGTGCCAGCAGCTTGAGCGGGACCGGCAATCGGCCCCAGCAGTTT. The variable domain in full, completed from reference TRBV5-5 and TRBJ1-5, reads DAGVTQSPTHLIKTRGQQVTLRCSPISGHKSVSWYQQVLGQGPQFIFQYYEKEERGRGNFPDRFSARQFPNYSSELNVNALLLGDSALYLCASSLSGTGNRPQQFGDGTRLSIL.

As for this clonotype: The junction departs from the called germline gene at one end, perhaps through a read error. The chain carries TRBV11-2 and TRBJ2-3, with 8 bases identical to TRBD2. The germline V gene encodes CDR1 SGHAT and CDR2 FQNNGV. This CDR3 has 15 residues. The chain's CDR3 is CASSFERESHNEQFF. CDR3 coding DNA: TGTGCCAGCAGCTTCGAGCGGGAGTCCCACAATGAGCAGTTCTTT.

A remark on this clonotype: This may arise from a read error, as a much more abundant clone is one base away. This chain uses TRBV11-3 with TRBJ1-4; D not certain. V lost 0 bases and J lost 0, with 5 bases in between. Germline assignment: CDR1 SGHNT and CDR2 YENEEA. This CDR3 spans 15 amino acids. CDR3 loop: CASSLERATNEKLFF. The CDR3 nucleotides read TGTGCCAGCAGCTTAGAAAGAGCAACTAATGAAAAACTGTTTTTT.

Concerning this clonotype: This sequence may be a read error, since a much larger clone differs from it by one base. The V gene is TRBV20-1, the J gene TRBJ2-1; D is possibly TRBD2 (6 bases). The germline V gene encodes CDR1 DFQATT and CDR2 SNEGSKA (reference sequence). The CDR3 length is 15 residues. The V and J ends lost 2 bases and 6 bases respectively, with 17 bases between them. The CDR3, as DNA: TGCAGTGCTAGAATAGGGGCTAGCGATATCAATGAGCAGTTCTTC. It codes for CSARIGASDINEQFF.

J is TRBJ2-1 and V is TRBV20-1; TRBD2 matches at 11 bases. Unmatched junction bases numbered 10, after V lost 1 base and J lost 2 bases. This CDR3 has 18 amino acids. Looked up from germline, CDR1 is DFQATT and CDR2 is SNEGSKA (reference sequence). This CDR3 reads CSARVPRHSGRAYNEQFF. The CDR3 nucleotides read TGCAGTGCTAGAGTTCCCCGCCATAGCGGGAGGGCCTACAATGAGCAGTTCTTC.

Only a few counts were recorded for this clonotype. The chain employs TRBV12-3 or TRBV12-4 and TRBJ1-2; tentative D call: TRBD1 (6 bases). V was clipped by 7 bases and J by 2 bases, with 17 bases between them. CDR3 length equals 15 residues. The CDR3 is CASKDTGQTNYGYTF. The CDR3 nucleotides are TGTGCCAGCAAAGACACCGGACAGACAAACTATGGCTACACCTTC.

Comment on this clonotype: A read error may explain this, as a much larger clone is one base away. Because it lacks the conserved phenylalanine or tryptophan at the end, this CDR3 is likely a read error. This rearrangement joins TRBV29-1 to TRBJ2-2; D not certain. CDR1 is SQVTM, CDR2 ANQGSEA, per germline. This CDR3 contains 13 residues. Trimming left V 4 bases short and J 1 base short, with 7 bases between. In nucleotides, the CDR3 is TGCAGCGTTGCCCGCGGGAACACCGGGGAGCTGTTTTCT. This encodes CSVARGNTGELFS.

Comment on this clonotype: One end of the junction does not line up with germline, which may come from a read error. V and J are TRBV11-3 and TRBJ1-1; perhaps TRBD1 as D (5 bases). The CDR3 totals 13 residues. In germline, CDR1 is SGHNT, CDR2 YENEEA. CDR3 residues: CASISSRGTKAFF. For the CDR3, the DNA is TGTGCCAGCATCTCAAGCCGGGGCACTAAAGCTTTCTTT.

Concerning this clonotype itself: The CDR3 ends on some other residue instead of the conserved phenylalanine or tryptophan, so this is likely a read error. The chain is built from TRBV6-6 and TRBJ2-7, with D unresolved. Trimming removed 6 bases from V and 1 base from J, with 10 bases in between. This CDR3 contains 13 residues. The germline V gene has CDR1 MNHNY and CDR2 SVGAGI (reference sequence). CDR3 residues: CASRTDGSYEQYY. The CDR3 DNA reads TGTGCCAGCAGAACAGACGGGTCCTACGAGCAGTACTAC.

A note on this clonotype: The junction does not match germline at one end; this may be a read error. The genes are TRBV18 and TRBJ1-5; a possible D gene is TRBD1 (6 bases). Per germline, CDR1 KGHSH and CDR2 LQKENI. The CDR3 is 13 amino acids. CDR3 loop: CASSPGQNQSQHF. The CDR3, as DNA: TGTGCCAGCTCACCAGGACAGAATCAGTCCCAGCATTTT.

This clonotype was detected many times. V and J are TRBV6-5 and TRBJ1-5, with 7 bases identical to TRBD1. The CDR3 sequence is 14 residues long. CDR1 is MNHEY, CDR2 SVGAGI, per germline. V shed 8 bases and J 0 bases; nucleotides not matched to a gene: 4. The CDR3 sequence is CASRDRYSNQPQHF. The DNA for the CDR3 is TGTGCCAGCCGGGACAGATATAGCAATCAGCCCCAGCATTTT.

Of note for this clonotype: A junction end diverges from the germline sequence, so it may reflect a read error. The V and J genes are TRBV11-2 and TRBJ1-6; D gene ambiguous. This CDR3 region has 21 residues. Germline CDR1 and CDR2: SGHAT and FQNNGV. The CDR3 coding sequence is TGTGCCAGCAGCTTATCACCCTCCACTAGTTTAGGCGATTCATATAACTCACTCCTCCACTTT. Its protein product is CASSLSPSTSLGDSYNSLLHF. Variable domain in full (rest from reference TRBV11-2 and TRBJ1-6): EAGVAQSPRYKIIEKRQSVAFWCNPISGHATLYWYQQILGQGPKLLIQFQNNGVVDDSQLPKDRFSAERLKGVDSTLKIQPAKLEDSAVYLCASSLSPSTSLGDSYNSLLHFGNGTRLTVT.

J is TRBJ1-1 and V is TRBV5-6; possible D gene TRBD1, 5 bases. This CDR3 is 14 amino acids long. V lost 4 bases, J lost 4 bases, and 14 bases lay in between. Germline assignment: CDR1 SGHDT and CDR2 YYEEEE. The CDR3 reads CASSPFDGGTEAFF. The CDR3 nucleotides are TGTGCCAGCAGCCCCTTCGACGGGGGCACTGAAGCTTTCTTT.

Only a few counts were recorded for this clonotype. The chain uses TRBV20-1 and TRBJ2-1, with 9 bases aligning to TRBD1. Germline lookup yields CDR1 DFQATT and CDR2 SNEGSKA (reference sequence). The CDR3 extends over 15 amino acids. With V trimmed by 6 bases and J by 5 bases, 11 bases remained unmatched. The CDR3 DNA is TGCAGTGCCCCATCCGGGACAGGGTCCCACAATGAGCAGTTCTTC. Residues: CSAPSGTGSHNEQFF.

Note on this clonotype: An end of the junction does not agree with germline; a read error may underlie this. The chain carries TRBV11-2 and TRBJ2-2; D is possibly TRBD2 (6 bases). This CDR3 has 17 amino acids. CDR1 SGHAT and CDR2 FQNNGV come from the germline V gene. CDR3 coding DNA: TGTGCCAACAGCTCGCAGGGACGCCAGCGGGACACCGGGGAGCTGTTTTTT. Protein product: CANSSQGRQRDTGELFF.

Comments on this clonotype: A much larger clone lies one base from this, so it may be a read error. The chain is built from TRBV6-6 and TRBJ2-6; 7 positions agree with TRBD1. CDR1 is MNHNY and CDR2 is SVGAGI in the germline V gene (reference sequence). The CDR3 loop spans 15 amino acids. The CDR3 DNA reads TGTGCCAGCAGGCCTACAGGGGCTGGGGCCAACGTCCTGGCTTTC. It yields the protein CASRPTGAGANVLAF.

Points on this clonotype: A much larger clonotype is one base distant, so this may be a read error. The DNA of the CDR3 is TGTGCCACCAGCTTAAGGATCGCCGAGCAGTACTTC. Translation gives CATSLRIAEQYF. The chain recombines TRBV7-2 with TRBJ2-7; D not resolved. CDR1 is SGHTA and CDR2 is FQGNSA in the germline V gene. The CDR3 consists of 12 residues. The full variable domain, with the rest looked up from reference TRBV7-2 and TRBJ2-7, is GAGVSQSPSNKVTEKGKDVELRCDPISGHTALYWYRQSLGQGLEFLIYFQGNSAPDKSGLPSDRFSAERTGGSVSTLTIQRTQQEDSAVYLCATSLRIAEQYFGPGTRLTVT.

The chain joins TRBV6-5 to TRBJ1-1; possibly TRBD1 for D (5 bases). This CDR3 is built from 13 residues. V shed 4 bases and J shed 10 bases, with 16 bases lying between them. Germline V gene lookup returns CDR1 MNHEY and CDR2 SVGAGI. The DNA for the CDR3 is TGTGCCAGCAGTTTTGGGGGGGGTGGCAGAGCTTTCTTT. Translation: CASSFGGGGRAFF.

The chain carries TRBV12-3 or TRBV12-4 and TRBJ1-3, with 9 bases identical to TRBD1. CDR3 length: 14 amino acids. V shed 10 bases and J 4 bases; nucleotides not matched to a gene: 8. The CDR3 bases are TGTGCCAACAGGATACAGGGGGCCGGAAACACCATATATTTT. This gives the protein CANRIQGAGNTIYF.

CDR3 protein: CASSLVGDRGTDTQYF. The DNA for the CDR3 is TGTGCCAGCAGCTTGGTTGGGGACAGGGGGACAGATACGCAGTATTTT. This rearrangement joins TRBV5-6 to TRBJ2-3, with TRBD1 matching over 11 bases. Germline CDR1 is SGHDT and CDR2 is YYEEEE. The CDR3 totals 16 residues. Trimming took 0 bases from V and 3 from J; bases not matched to a gene: 3.

This clonotype was picked up many times. The chain couples TRBV29-1 to TRBJ1-2, with TRBD1 as a possible D gene (5 bases). The germline V gene encodes CDR1 SQVTM and CDR2 ANQGSEA. V was trimmed by 7 bases and J by 8 bases, leaving 17 bases between them. The CDR3 loop spans 12 amino acids. CDR3 protein: CSGDSGIGGYTF. CDR3 nucleotide sequence: TGCAGCGGCGACAGTGGAATAGGAGGCTACACCTTC.

The chain combines TRBV11-1 with TRBJ2-7; D remains ambiguous. The CDR3 consists of 14 residues. Trimming took 1 base from V and 6 from J, leaving 13 bases between them. Germline V lookup: CDR1 SGHAT, CDR2 FQDESV (reference sequence). CDR3 coding DNA: TGTGCCAGCAGCTTAGTCAGCACAACCGCCGAGCAGTACTTC. Translated, it gives CASSLVSTTAEQYF. Filled out from reference TRBV11-1 and TRBJ2-7, the complete variable domain reads EAEVAQSPRYKITEKSQAVAFWCDPISGHATLYWYRQILGQGPELLVQFQDESVVDDSQLPKDRFSAERLKGVDSTLKIQPAELGDSAMYLCASSLVSTTAEQYFGPGTRLTVT.

The chain employs TRBV5-1 and TRBJ2-2; D may be TRBD1 (6 bases). V lost 5 bases, J lost 0 bases, and 11 bases lay in between. The CDR3 is 15 amino acids. CDR1 and CDR2 (germline): SGHRS, YFSETQ. This chain's CDR3 is CASRGAQSNTGELFF. The CDR3 coding sequence is TGCGCCAGCAGGGGGGCCCAATCGAACACCGGGGAGCTGTTTTTT.

This clonotype was observed a single time. This may be a read error, as it is one base from a much larger clone. The J gene is TRBJ2-1, the V gene TRBV14; unclear D gene. The CDR3 contains 12 residues. Germline CDR1 SGHDN, CDR2 FVKESK. CDR3 region: CAISTRRHEQFF. CDR3 nucleotides: TGTGCCATCAGCACTCGTCGGCATGAGCAGTTCTTC.